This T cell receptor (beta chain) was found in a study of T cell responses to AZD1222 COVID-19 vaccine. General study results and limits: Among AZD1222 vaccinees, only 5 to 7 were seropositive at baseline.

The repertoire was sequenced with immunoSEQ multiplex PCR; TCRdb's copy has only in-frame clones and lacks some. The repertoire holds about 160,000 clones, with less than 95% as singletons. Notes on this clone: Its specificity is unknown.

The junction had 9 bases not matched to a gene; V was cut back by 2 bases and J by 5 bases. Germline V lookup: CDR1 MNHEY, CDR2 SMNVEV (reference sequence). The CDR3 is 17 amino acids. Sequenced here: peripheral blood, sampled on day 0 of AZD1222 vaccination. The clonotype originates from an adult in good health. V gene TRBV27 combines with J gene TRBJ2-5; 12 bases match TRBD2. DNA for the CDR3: TGTGCCAGCAGTTTACTGGCTAGCGGGGGGGCCGGCGAGACCCAGTACTTC. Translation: CASSLLASGGAGETQYF.